Below are 29 T cell receptor beta chains sequenced from a single sample in a study of shared clonotypes between healthy human individuals. CD45RO negativity and positive selection for CCR7 defined naive CD8 cells, a population that excluded terminally differentiated effector memory CD45RA+ cells. Produced via immunoSEQ multiplex PCR; TCRdb's table is partial and in-frame only. The sample has approximately 740,000 clones; almost 95% are singletons. The sample consisted of naive CD8+ T cells sorted from blood. The source is a man aged 25 to 45 in good health.

This sequence joins TRBV7-9 and TRBJ2-1, with D perhaps matching TRBD2 (6 bases). V was clipped by 0 bases and J by 7 bases, with 13 bases between them. CDR1 is SEHNR, CDR2 FQNEAQ, per germline (reference sequence). The CDR3 extends over 15 amino acids. CDR3 sequence reads: CASSLAARRGNEQFF. In nucleotides, the CDR3 is TGTGCCAGCAGCTTAGCGGCGCGGAGGGGTAATGAGCAGTTCTTC.

The J gene is TRBJ2-7, the V gene TRBV5-1; 10 bases fit TRBD1. The CDR3 runs to 14 residues. V gave up 3 bases and J gave up 4 bases; unmatched junction bases: 4. Per germline, CDR1 SGHRS and CDR2 YFSETQ. The CDR3 coding sequence is TGCGCCAGCAGCTATGGACAGGGGGGATACGAGCAGTACTTC. The encoded protein is CASSYGQGGYEQYF.

The CDR3 coding sequence is TGTGCCAGCAGCTTAGCCTCCTCCCCGGGGACTGAAGCTTTCTTT. Translation: CASSLASSPGTEAFF. The rearrangement links TRBV7-6 to TRBJ1-1; D gene uncertain. Germline V gene lookup returns CDR1 SGHVS and CDR2 FNYEAQ. The CDR3 is 15 amino acids. Trimming took 0 bases from V and 5 from J, leaving 13 bases between them.

This sequence joins TRBV4-1 and TRBJ2-1, with D perhaps TRBD2 (6 bases). Trimming pared 1 base from V and 4 bases from J, leaving 11 bases between. The CDR3 extends over 15 amino acids. Germline V gives CDR1 MGHRA, CDR2 YSYEKL. CDR3 sequence (DNA): TGCGCCAGCAGCCAAGTTTACGGAGGGTACAATGAGCAGTTCTTC. As protein: CASSQVYGGYNEQFF.

The V gene is TRBV7-8, the J gene TRBJ2-7; D possibly uses TRBD1 or TRBD2 (5 bases each). Per germline, CDR1 SGHVS and CDR2 FQNEAQ. CDR3 length: 14 residues. Between the trimmed V and J ends, which lost 2 bases and 6 bases, there was a span of 14 bases. The CDR3 sequence is CASSLRSGTAEQYF. The DNA of the CDR3 is TGTGCCAGCAGCTTAAGGTCAGGGACCGCCGAGCAGTACTTC.

This chain links TRBV18 with TRBJ2-1; either TRBD1 or TRBD2 may supply D (5 bases each). The V gene lost 4 bases and the J gene lost 5 bases, with 15 bases spanning the gap. CDR3 size: 15 residues. Germline lookup yields CDR1 KGHSH and CDR2 LQKENI. CDR3 nucleotides: TGTGCCAGCTCACACCCGGGACGTTCGGACAATGAGCAGTTCTTC. This gives the protein CASSHPGRSDNEQFF.

This rearrangement joins TRBV27 to TRBJ1-5; D may be TRBD1 (6 bases). Germline CDR1 MNHEY, CDR2 SMNVEV (reference sequence). The CDR3 is 13 amino acids. Trimming stripped 5 bases from V and 6 bases from J, with 11 bases between. The CDR3 loop reads CASSNTGIQPQHF. CDR3 DNA sequence: TGTGCCAGCAGTAATACAGGGATTCAGCCCCAGCATTTT.

The rearrangement uses TRBV14 and TRBJ2-4; D unclear. Trimming left V 0 bases short and J 3 bases short, with 15 bases between. Germline V gives CDR1 SGHDN, CDR2 FVKESK. This CDR3 has 17 amino acids. As DNA, the CDR3 is TGTGCCAGCAGCCAAGATAGATTTGGGCCCTACAAAAACATTCAGTACTTC. This gives the protein CASSQDRFGPYKNIQYF.

This clone was detected once. The J gene is TRBJ2-7, the V gene TRBV5-6, with D possibly being TRBD1 or TRBD2 (5 bases each). The germline V gene encodes CDR1 SGHDT and CDR2 YYEEEE. The CDR3 sequence is 12 residues long. V lost 4 bases, J lost 7 bases, and 12 bases lay in between. CDR3 amino acids: CASSAGTGEQYF. The CDR3 bases are TGTGCCAGCAGCGCAGGGACGGGTGAGCAGTACTTC.

V and J are TRBV6-5 and TRBJ2-7; a weak D match, TRBD2 (6 bases). V was shortened by 10 bases and J by 2 bases, with 12 bases between the two germline ends. CDR1 is MNHEY, CDR2 SVGAGI, per germline. This CDR3 has 12 residues. The chain's CDR3 is CATGAGTYEQYF. As DNA, the CDR3 is TGTGCCACGGGAGCAGGAACCTACGAGCAGTACTTC.

V usage is TRBV19 and J usage is TRBJ2-5; 8 nucleotides line up with TRBD1. Germline values: CDR1 LNHDA, CDR2 SQIVND (reference sequence). The CDR3 contains 15 residues. After removal of 2 bases from V and 2 bases from J, the junction contained 4 bases not matched to a gene. CDR3 in DNA: TGTGCCAGTAGTATACTTTACAGGGGGCAAGAGACCCAGTACTTC. Translating it yields CASSILYRGQETQYF.

Points on this clone: Other DNA sequences in the sample encode the same CDR3. The J gene is TRBJ2-7, the V gene TRBV5-1, with D possibly matching TRBD1 (6 bases). Germline V CDR1 and CDR2: SGHRS, YFSETQ. This CDR3 contains 14 residues. V was pared by 0 bases and J by 2 bases, with 9 bases between. The CDR3 loop is CASSLVDRTYEQYF. CDR3 coding DNA: TGCGCCAGCAGCTTGGTGGACAGAACCTACGAGCAGTACTTC.

The chain combines TRBV7-9 with TRBJ1-5; D may be TRBD1 (6 bases). The V end was cut by 6 bases, the J end by 9 bases, with 15 bases between. The CDR3 sequence is 13 residues long. Germline CDR1 is SEHNR and CDR2 is FQNEAQ (reference sequence). In DNA form, the CDR3 reads TGTGCCAGCAGTCGGGGGCCAGTGGGGCCCCAGCATTTT. Translation gives CASSRGPVGPQHF.

The J gene is TRBJ2-3, the V gene TRBV27, with TRBD2 matching 11 bases. From germline, CDR1 is MNHEY and CDR2 SMNVEV (reference sequence). The CDR3 has 16 amino acids. With 6 bases clipped from V and 2 bases from J, the junction kept 7 bases outside the gene matches. The CDR3 nucleotides read TGTGCCAGCAGGAAACTAGCGGGAGATTACACAGATACGCAGTATTTT. Protein product: CASRKLAGDYTDTQYF.

This clone was recorded once. The sample has other DNA sequences that encode this CDR3 too. The gene calls are TRBV6-5 and TRBJ2-7; 10 nucleotides match TRBD1. With 6 bases clipped from V and 3 bases from J, the junction kept 8 bases outside the gene matches. This CDR3 has 15 residues. CDR1 is MNHEY and CDR2 is SVGAGI in the germline V gene. The CDR3 protein is CASSYSDRGLYEQYF. The DNA of the CDR3 is TGTGCCAGCAGCTATAGCGACAGGGGGCTCTACGAGCAGTACTTC.

This chain joins TRBV5-1 and TRBJ2-1; D is undetermined. The ends were cut back, 0 bases at V and 0 bases at J, with 10 bases in the middle. Germline V lookup: CDR1 SGHRS, CDR2 YFSETQ. The CDR3 sequence is 16 residues long. CDR3 residues: CASSLDFPSSYNEQFF. The DNA of the CDR3 is TGCGCCAGCAGCTTGGACTTTCCCAGCTCCTACAATGAGCAGTTCTTC.

The chain couples TRBV10-3 to TRBJ1-1, with TRBD1 matching over 9 bases. Trimming at V came to 3 bases and at J to 7 bases, leaving 12 bases not matched to a gene. The CDR3 has 16 amino acids. The germline CDR1 and CDR2 sequences are ENHRY and SYGVKD. The CDR3 sequence: CAISDLGQGMPDEAFF. DNA of the CDR3: TGTGCCATCAGTGACTTAGGACAGGGGATGCCCGATGAAGCTTTCTTT.

The chain links TRBV4-1 to TRBJ2-5; 7 nucleotides align to TRBD2. V was clipped by 0 bases and J by 4 bases; unmatched bases: 11. The germline gives CDR1 MGHRA, CDR2 YSYEKL. The CDR3 is 17 amino acids. The CDR3 region is CASSQDFAGVWGETQYF. Here the CDR3 DNA reads TGCGCCAGCAGCCAAGACTTTGCGGGAGTCTGGGGAGAGACCCAGTACTTC.

The chain employs TRBV7-9 and TRBJ2-7; D could derive from TRBD1 or TRBD2 (7 bases each). CDR1 and CDR2 from the germline V gene are SEHNR and FQNEAQ (reference sequence). This CDR3 has 14 residues. Trimming left V 4 bases short and J 6 bases short, with 16 bases between. The CDR3 is CASSYRTGGGEQYF. As DNA, the CDR3 is TGTGCCAGCAGCTATCGGACAGGCGGGGGCGAGCAGTACTTC.

The genes are TRBV5-1 and TRBJ2-5, with 9 positions matching TRBD2. Germline values: CDR1 SGHRS, CDR2 YFSETQ. V lost 0 bases, J lost 1 base, and 4 bases stayed unmatched. CDR3 length: 16 amino acids. CDR3 sequence reads: CASSLALAGTQETQYF. CDR3 nucleotide sequence: TGCGCCAGCAGCTTGGCTCTAGCGGGAACCCAAGAGACCCAGTACTTC.

The chain recombines TRBV14 with TRBJ2-7; TRBD1 agrees at 8 bases. The V and J ends lost 3 bases and 3 bases, in that order; junction bases with no gene match: 10. Germline-derived CDR1 and CDR2 are SGHDN and FVKESK. The CDR3 spans 16 residues. The CDR3 bases are TGTGCCAGCAGCCAGCGCAGGGGGCGAACGCACTACGAGCAGTACTTC. Translating gives CASSQRRGRTHYEQYF.

The J gene is TRBJ2-1, the V gene TRBV6-6; no reliable D call. V was trimmed by 2 bases and J by 9 bases, leaving 14 bases between them. Germline V gene sequence: CDR1 MNHNY, CDR2 SVGAGI (reference sequence). CDR3 size: 14 residues. CDR3 DNA sequence: TGTGCCAGCAGTTACCGTGGGCCCGTTAGTGAGCAGTTCTTC. This sequence encodes CASSYRGPVSEQFF.

V and J are TRBV7-9 and TRBJ2-2; 10 positions match TRBD2. CDR1 SEHNR and CDR2 FQNEAQ come from the germline V gene (reference sequence). The CDR3 consists of 17 residues. The V and J ends lost 2 bases and 2 bases, in that order; junction bases with no gene match: 5. DNA for the CDR3: TGTGCCAGCAGCTTACCGGGACTAGCGACTAACACCGGGGAGCTGTTTTTT. Protein product: CASSLPGLATNTGELFF.

The J gene is TRBJ2-1, the V gene TRBV11-2; no reliable D call. The CDR3 consists of 15 residues. The germline V and J ends were trimmed by 3 bases and 2 bases, with 11 bases remaining between them. Germline-derived CDR1 and CDR2 are SGHAT and FQNNGV. CDR3 protein: CASSLGGDPYNEQFF. The CDR3 coding sequence is TGTGCCAGCAGCTTGGGCGGAGACCCCTACAATGAGCAGTTCTTC.

The chain recombines TRBV10-3 with TRBJ2-7; D is possibly TRBD1 (6 bases). V lost 0 bases to trimming and J lost 4 bases, with 19 bases between them. CDR1 and CDR2 from the germline V gene are ENHRY and SYGVKD. This CDR3 comprises 17 residues. Written as DNA, the CDR3 is TGTGCCATCAGTGAGTCGAGGCAGGGACAAGGATCTTACGAGCAGTACTTC. Its translation is CAISESRQGQGSYEQYF.

The chain employs TRBV9 and TRBJ2-7; TRBD1 agrees at 10 bases. Unmatched junction bases numbered 7, after V lost 4 bases and J lost 3 bases. CDR3 length: 15 amino acids. Germline-derived CDR1 and CDR2 are SGDLS and YYNGEE. The CDR3 loop is CASSPSDRGFYEQYF. CDR3 coding DNA: TGTGCCAGCAGCCCCTCGGACAGGGGGTTCTACGAGCAGTACTTC. Full variable domain (missing parts from reference TRBV9 and TRBJ2-7): DSGVTQTPKHLITATGQRVTLRCSPRSGDLSVYWYQQSLDQGLQFLIQYYNGEERAKGNILERFSAQQFPDLHSELNLSSLELGDSALYFCASSPSDRGFYEQYFGPGTRLTVT.

V usage is TRBV7-2 and J usage is TRBJ1-2; D gene uncertain. This CDR3 is built from 11 residues. Germline V CDR1 and CDR2: SGHTA, FQGNSA. Trimming removed 4 bases from V and 8 bases from J, with 8 bases in between. As DNA, the CDR3 is TGTGCCAGCAGCTCTTTAGAAGGCTACACCTTC. Translated, it gives CASSSLEGYTF.

The chain combines TRBV7-9 with TRBJ1-4; 7 nucleotides agree with TRBD1. The V gene end was trimmed by 6 bases and the J gene end by 5 bases; junction bases not matched to a gene: 6. Germline loops: CDR1 SEHNR, CDR2 FQNEAQ (reference sequence). The CDR3 has 14 residues. CDR3 nucleotide sequence: TGTGCCAGCAGTCCAGCGACAGGGAATGAAAAACTGTTTTTT. Its translation: CASSPATGNEKLFF. The full variable domain, rest sourced from reference TRBV7-9 and TRBJ1-4, is DTGVSQNPRHKITKRGQNVTFRCDPISEHNRLYWYRQTLGQGPEFLTYFQNEAQLEKSRLLSDRFSAERPKGSFSTLEIQRTEQGDSAMYLCASSPATGNEKLFFGSGTQLSVL.

The chain uses TRBV10-3 and TRBJ2-6, with D unresolved. Trimming removed 8 bases at V and 0 bases at J, with 14 bases between. Per the germline V gene, CDR1 is ENHRY and CDR2 is SYGVKD. The CDR3 runs 16 residues. The CDR3: CAIWEQPSSGANVLTF. CDR3 coding DNA: TGTGCCATCTGGGAACAACCAAGCTCTGGGGCCAACGTCCTGACTTTC.